This section outlines one TCR beta chain sequence together with its context. The antigen remains undetermined. These data originate in a study of graft-versus-host responses after intestinal transplantation. Study-wide context: Each of the recipients got a multivisceral, liver-intestinal, or isolated intestinal transplant.

Notes on the study in general: Early HvG declines after transplant were associated with peak circulating GvH clone levels.

Here immunoSEQ multiplex PCR was the method, and the copy in TCRdb shows in-frame clones only, minus some. Of tens of thousands of clones in the sample, roughly nine tenths were seen once. Germline V gene sequence: CDR1 LNHDA, CDR2 SQIVND (reference sequence). The CDR3 has 15 amino acids. V lost 0 bases, J lost 4 bases, and 12 bases lay in between. The source is a human patient who received an intestinal transplant, so some T cells may come from the graft donor. This chain joins TRBV19 and TRBJ1-2; no clear D gene. The sample was PBMCs, taken 650 to 670 days after intestinal transplant. CDR3 nucleotide sequence: TGTGCCAGTAGTATAGATTTGGGCAGATTCTATGGCTACACCTTC. Translated, it gives CASSIDLGRFYGYTF. The whole variable domain, remainder taken from reference TRBV19 and TRBJ1-2, is DGGITQSPKYLFRKEGQNVTLSCEQNLNHDAMYWYRQDPGQGLRLIYYSQIVNDFQKGDIAEGYSVSREKKESFPLTVTSAQKNPTAFYLCASSIDLGRFYGYTFGSGTRLTVV.